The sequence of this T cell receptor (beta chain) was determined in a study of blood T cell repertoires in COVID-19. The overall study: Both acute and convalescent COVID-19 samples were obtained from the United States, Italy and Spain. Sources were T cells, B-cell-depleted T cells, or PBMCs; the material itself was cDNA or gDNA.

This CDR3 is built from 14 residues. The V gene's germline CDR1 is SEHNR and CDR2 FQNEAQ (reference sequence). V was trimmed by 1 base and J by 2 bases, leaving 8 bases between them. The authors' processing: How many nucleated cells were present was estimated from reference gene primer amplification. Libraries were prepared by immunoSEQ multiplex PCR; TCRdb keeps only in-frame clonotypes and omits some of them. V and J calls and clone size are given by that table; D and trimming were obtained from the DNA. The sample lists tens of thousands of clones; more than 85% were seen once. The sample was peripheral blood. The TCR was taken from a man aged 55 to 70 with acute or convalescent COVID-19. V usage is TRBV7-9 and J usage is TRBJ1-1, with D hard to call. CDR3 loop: CASSLGTYNTEAFF. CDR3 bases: TGTGCCAGCAGCTTAGGTACCTACAACACTGAAGCTTTCTTT.